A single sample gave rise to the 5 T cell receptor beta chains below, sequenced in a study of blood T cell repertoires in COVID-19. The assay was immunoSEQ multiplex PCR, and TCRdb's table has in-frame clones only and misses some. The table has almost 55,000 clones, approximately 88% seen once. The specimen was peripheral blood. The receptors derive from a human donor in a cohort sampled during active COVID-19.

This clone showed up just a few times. DNA of the CDR3: TGTGCCAGCAGTCCGAACAGGGGCGCACCCCTCCACTTT. Translating gives CASSPNRGAPLHF. This chain connects TRBV5-4 to TRBJ1-6, with 7 bases matching TRBD1. CDR1 is SGHNT, CDR2 YYREEE, per germline (reference sequence). This CDR3 has 13 amino acids. J lost 11 bases, V lost 5 bases, and 7 bases had no gene match. Variable domain in full (rest from reference TRBV5-4 and TRBJ1-6): ETGVTQSPTHLIKTRGQQVTLRCSSQSGHNTVSWYQQALGQGPQFIFQYYREEENGRGNFPPRFSGLQFPNYSSELNVNALELDDSALYLCASSPNRGAPLHFGNGTRLTVT.

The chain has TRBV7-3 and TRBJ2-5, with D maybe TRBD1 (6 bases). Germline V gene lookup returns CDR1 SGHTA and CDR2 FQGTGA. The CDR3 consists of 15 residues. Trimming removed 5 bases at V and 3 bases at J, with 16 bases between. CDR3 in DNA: TGTGCCAGCAGCCGGGGTGGTTCAGGGGAAGAGACCCAGTACTTC. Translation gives CASSRGGSGEETQYF.

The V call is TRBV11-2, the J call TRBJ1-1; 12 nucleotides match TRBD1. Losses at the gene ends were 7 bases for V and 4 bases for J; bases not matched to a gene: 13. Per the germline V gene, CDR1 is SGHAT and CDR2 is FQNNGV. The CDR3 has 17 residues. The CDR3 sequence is CASNHGTGGKVGTEAFF. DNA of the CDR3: TGTGCCAGCAACCATGGGACAGGGGGCAAGGTGGGCACTGAAGCTTTCTTT. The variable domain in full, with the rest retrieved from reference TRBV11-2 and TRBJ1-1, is EAGVAQSPRYKIIEKRQSVAFWCNPISGHATLYWYQQILGQGPKLLIQFQNNGVVDDSQLPKDRFSAERLKGVDSTLKIQPAKLEDSAVYLCASNHGTGGKVGTEAFFGQGTRLTVV.

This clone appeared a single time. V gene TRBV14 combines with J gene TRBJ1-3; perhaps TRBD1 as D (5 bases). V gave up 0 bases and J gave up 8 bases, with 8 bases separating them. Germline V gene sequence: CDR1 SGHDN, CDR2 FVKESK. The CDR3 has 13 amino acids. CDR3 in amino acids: CASSQDRGYTIYF. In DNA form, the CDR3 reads TGTGCCAGCAGCCAAGATCGGGGGTACACCATATATTTT.

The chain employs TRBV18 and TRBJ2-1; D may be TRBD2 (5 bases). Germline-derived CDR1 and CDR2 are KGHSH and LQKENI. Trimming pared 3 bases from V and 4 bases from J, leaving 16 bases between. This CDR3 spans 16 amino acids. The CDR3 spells CASSPPGSVAYNEQFF. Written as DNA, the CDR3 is TGTGCCAGCTCACCGCCGGGGAGCGTTGCTTACAATGAGCAGTTCTTC.